A single sample gave rise to the 31 T cell receptor beta chains below, sequenced in a study of blood T cell repertoires in COVID-19. The protocol was immunoSEQ multiplex PCR, while the TCRdb copy is restricted to in-frame clones and leaves out a portion. The table shows about 270,000 clones, with approximately 90% occurring only once. Sequenced sample: PBMCs or T cells enriched from blood (not recorded which). These receptor sequences come from a man aged 40-49 years who had been exposed to COVID-19.

In its sample, this clone was seen once. The rearrangement uses TRBV20-1 and TRBJ1-2, with a possible D match to TRBD1 (6 bases). Germline-derived CDR1 and CDR2 are DFQATT and SNEGSKA (reference sequence). The germline V and J ends were trimmed by 3 bases and 6 bases, with 17 bases remaining between them. The CDR3 totals 14 residues. The CDR3 loop is CSASTGHDMDGYTF. As DNA, the CDR3 is TGCAGTGCTAGTACGGGACACGACATGGATGGCTACACCTTC.

This clone has only one observation. This chain connects TRBV25-1 to TRBJ1-1, with 10 nucleotides matching TRBD1. V lost 3 bases, J lost 6 bases, and 4 bases stayed unmatched. Germline CDR1 and CDR2: MGHDK and SYGVNS. CDR3 length: 14 amino acids. The CDR3 DNA sequence: TGTGCCAGCAGTGAGGGACAGGGGAAACCTGAAGCTTTCTTT. It codes for CASSEGQGKPEAFF.

This chain uses TRBV6-1 with TRBJ1-3, with D uncertain. The ends were cut back, 0 bases at V and 1 base at J, with 7 bases in the middle. The CDR3 runs 15 residues. Germline CDR1 reads MNHNS; CDR2 reads SASEGT. The DNA of the CDR3 is TGTGCCAGCAGTGAAGCGCGATATTCTGGAAACACCATATATTTT. Residues: CASSEARYSGNTIYF.

The chain employs TRBV4-1 and TRBJ2-2; 11 bases map to TRBD1. CDR3 size: 16 residues. J lost 2 bases, V lost 5 bases, and 4 bases had no gene match. In germline, CDR1 is MGHRA, CDR2 YSYEKL. CDR3 sequence (DNA): TGCGCCAGCAGCATCGGGACAGGGGGAAACACCGGGGAGCTGTTTTTT. Translation gives CASSIGTGGNTGELFF.

V gene TRBV6-5 combines with J gene TRBJ2-1, with TRBD2 as a possible D gene (5 bases). The CDR3 has 11 amino acids. CDR1 and CDR2 (germline): MNHEY, SVGAGI. With 8 bases removed from V and 9 bases from J, the gap between germline ends came to 11 bases. This chain's CDR3 is CASGSSGEQFF. CDR3 DNA sequence: TGTGCCAGCGGCTCAAGCGGTGAGCAGTTCTTC.

The chain joins TRBV15 to TRBJ2-1, with 7 bases matching TRBD2. Germline CDR1 and CDR2: LNHNV and YYDKDF (reference sequence). The CDR3 totals 14 residues. With V trimmed by 9 bases and J by 3 bases, 8 bases remained unmatched. The DNA of the CDR3 is TGTGCCACGAGTAAGCAGCGGGACTACAATGAGCAGTTCTTC. Its protein is CATSKQRDYNEQFF.

This chain uses TRBV4-2 with TRBJ1-3; 11 bases match TRBD1. In germline, CDR1 is LGHNA, CDR2 YNFKEQ. The CDR3 is 17 amino acids. After removal of 1 base from V and 0 bases from J, the junction contained 2 bases not matched to a gene. The CDR3 reads CASSQAGTGGSGNTIYF. The CDR3 DNA is TGTGCCAGCAGCCAAGCCGGGACAGGGGGCTCTGGAAACACCATATATTTT.

The chain employs TRBV14 and TRBJ1-5; D might be TRBD1 (5 bases). The V end lost 2 bases, the J end lost 6 bases, and 11 bases lay between the germline ends. Germline-derived CDR1 and CDR2 are SGHDN and FVKESK. The CDR3 has 14 amino acids. CDR3 protein: CASSQHWGGQPQHF. CDR3 nucleotide sequence: TGTGCCAGCAGCCAACATTGGGGCGGTCAGCCCCAGCATTTT.

The chain links TRBV28 to TRBJ2-7, with a tentative D call TRBD1 (5 bases). Germline V lookup: CDR1 MDHEN, CDR2 SYDVKM. The germline V and J ends were trimmed by 4 bases and 2 bases, with 15 bases remaining between them. The CDR3 is 15 amino acids. The CDR3 coding sequence is TGTGCCAGCAGTTCCGAGGACATACCAGCCTACGAGCAGTACTTC. Encoded protein: CASSSEDIPAYEQYF.

The chain carries TRBV29-1 and TRBJ2-1, with D possibly being TRBD2 (5 bases). Germline CDR1 reads SQVTM; CDR2 reads ANQGSEA. CDR3 size: 12 residues. V lost 3 bases, J lost 10 bases, and 13 bases lay in between. In DNA, the CDR3 is TGCAGCGTTGACGTCGGGGAAGGAGAGCAGTTCTTC. Protein sequence: CSVDVGEGEQFF.

The chain joins TRBV23-1 to TRBJ1-5; D gene uncertain. TRBV23-1 is assigned to the ORF class and has an uncertain function. The CDR3 extends over 19 amino acids. V was pared by 0 bases and J by 0 bases, with 18 bases between. CDR3: CASSQSIALVTDSNQPQHF. CDR3 nucleotide sequence: TGCGCCAGCAGTCAATCGATAGCGTTGGTTACAGATAGCAATCAGCCCCAGCATTTT.

CDR3 nucleotide sequence: TGTGCCAGCAGCACTCGCCGTGGACAGGGCAATGAAAAACTGTTTTTT. This encodes CASSTRRGQGNEKLFF. The V gene is TRBV14, the J gene TRBJ1-4; 8 bases align to TRBD1. Trimming at V came to 5 bases and at J to 5 bases, leaving 10 bases not matched to a gene. The CDR3 extends over 16 amino acids. CDR1 is SGHDN and CDR2 is FVKESK in the germline V gene.

This chain connects TRBV21-1 to TRBJ2-7; TRBD1, the table's D call, lacks a check against the DNA. TRBV21-1 is a pseudogene locus. The CDR3 has 17 amino acids. For the CDR3, the DNA is TGTGCCAGCAGATCGCCCTTCCGGGACACAAGAAACTACGAGCAGTACTTC. As protein: CASRSPFRDTRNYEQYF.

The chain is built from TRBV19 and TRBJ1-1; D is perhaps TRBD1 (6 bases). With 7 bases removed from V and 6 bases from J, the gap between germline ends came to 24 bases. CDR1 LNHDA and CDR2 SQIVND come from the germline V gene (reference sequence). The CDR3 loop spans 16 amino acids. CDR3 sequence (DNA): TGTGCCAGTACAAATCCAACCCCAGCAGGGGTCGCTGAAGCTTTCTTT. This translates into CASTNPTPAGVAEAFF.

The chain joins TRBV28 to TRBJ2-1, with 8 bases that match TRBD1. Germline trimming cut 2 bases from V and 6 bases from J; bases unmatched to any gene: 9. Germline assignment: CDR1 MDHEN and CDR2 SYDVKM. This CDR3 region has 16 residues. In DNA, the CDR3 is TGTGCCAGCAGTTTACCCCCGACAGGGGTTAGCAATGAGCAGTTCTTC. It codes for CASSLPPTGVSNEQFF.

This chain links TRBV4-1 with TRBJ2-7; D possibly corresponds to TRBD1 (6 bases). Germline CDR1 is MGHRA and CDR2 is YSYEKL. The CDR3 has 15 residues. V was pared by 1 base and J by 5 bases, with 15 bases between. The CDR3 bases are TGCGCCAGCAGCCAAGGAGGCCAGGGGAGCGACGAGCAGTACTTC. Amino acid sequence: CASSQGGQGSDEQYF.

J is TRBJ2-7 and V is TRBV28, with TRBD1 matching 9 bases. This CDR3 has 15 residues. Per germline, CDR1 MDHEN and CDR2 SYDVKM. The ends lost 8 bases at V and 1 base at J; junction bases unmatched: 9. In DNA form, the CDR3 reads TGTGCCAGCCACACAGGGGGCGGGAATTCCTACGAGCAGTACTTC. It is translated as CASHTGGGNSYEQYF.

V gene TRBV9 combines with J gene TRBJ2-7; TRBD1 might be the D (5 bases). The CDR3 totals 14 residues. V gave up 0 bases and J gave up 2 bases, with 9 bases separating them. Germline V gene data show CDR1 as SGDLS and CDR2 as YYNGEE. The CDR3 is CASSVGTTTYEQYF. The CDR3 nucleotides are TGTGCCAGCAGCGTAGGGACAACTACCTACGAGCAGTACTTC.

A word on this clone: It is unclear where the CDR3 begins or ends on the DNA, so no DNA is shown, and the CDR3 is as TCRdb lists it. The chain links TRBV29-1 to TRBJ2-1; the table's TRBD1 call for D was not verified on the DNA. Termini included, the CDR3 measures 14 amino acids. Germline V lookup: CDR1 SQVTM, CDR2 ANQGSEA. CDR3 residues: CSVATGDFGNEQFF.

This chain uses TRBV7-8 with TRBJ2-5, with TRBD2 matching over 12 bases. The V and J ends lost 2 bases and 0 bases, in that order; junction bases with no gene match: 7. There are 18 residues in the CDR3. Germline assignment: CDR1 SGHVS and CDR2 FQNEAQ. CDR3 residues: CASSLRASGGVDQETQYF. CDR3 nucleotide sequence: TGTGCCAGCAGCTTAAGGGCTAGCGGGGGGGTGGACCAAGAGACCCAGTACTTC.

The chain joins TRBV5-6 to TRBJ1-2; TRBD1 matches at 7 bases. V lost 2 bases and J lost 7; bases outside the gene matches: 2. From germline, CDR1 is SGHDT and CDR2 YYEEEE. CDR3 length equals 12 residues. CDR3 residues: CASSLQGPGYTF. For the CDR3, the DNA is TGTGCCAGCAGCTTACAGGGGCCTGGCTACACCTTC.

Comments on this clone: Other DNA sequences in this sample translate to the same CDR3. The rearrangement uses TRBV28 and TRBJ1-1, with D uncertain. The CDR3 spans 11 residues. V was trimmed by 7 bases and J by 1 base, leaving 4 bases between them. CDR1 and CDR2 (germline): MDHEN, SYDVKM. The chain's CDR3 is CASTGNTEAFF. For the CDR3, the DNA is TGTGCCAGCACGGGGAACACTGAAGCTTTCTTT. The full variable domain, in which reference TRBV28 and TRBJ1-1 provide the parts outside the CDR3, is DVKVTQSSRYLVKRTGEKVFLECVQDMDHENMFWYRQDPGLGLRLIYFSYDVKMKEKGDIPEGYSVSREKKERFSLILESASTNQTSMYLCASTGNTEAFFGQGTRLTVV.

This rearrangement joins TRBV9 to TRBJ1-5; 9 positions agree with TRBD1. Germline V gives CDR1 SGDLS, CDR2 YYNGEE. The CDR3 sequence is 15 residues long. The J segment lost 4 bases and the V segment lost 4 bases, leaving 6 bases of the junction unmatched. CDR3 nucleotides: TGTGCCAGCAGCCCGACAGACAGGGGGAATCAGCCCCAGCATTTT. Protein sequence: CASSPTDRGNQPQHF.

The V and J genes are TRBV7-2 and TRBJ2-7; 14 bases are shared with TRBD2. The germline CDR1 and CDR2 sequences are SGHTA and FQGNSA. V lost 4 bases and J lost 4; bases outside the gene matches: 3. The CDR3 loop spans 15 amino acids. CDR3 nucleotides: TGTGCCAGCAGCTCCTGGACTAGCGGGAGGTACGAGCAGTACTTC. Encoded protein: CASSSWTSGRYEQYF.

Remarks on this clone: Other DNA sequences of this sample code for an identical CDR3. The rearrangement uses TRBV20-1 and TRBJ1-1; D is ambiguous. With 3 bases removed from V and 1 base from J, the gap between germline ends came to 3 bases. Germline CDR1 DFQATT, CDR2 SNEGSKA (reference sequence). The CDR3 spans 11 residues. Here the CDR3 DNA reads TGCAGTGCTAGCAGGAACACTGAAGCTTTCTTT. Its translation is CSASRNTEAFF.

This chain uses TRBV27 with TRBJ1-2; tentative D call: TRBD1 (5 bases). This CDR3 is 16 amino acids long. Germline CDR1 reads MNHEY; CDR2 reads SMNVEV (reference sequence). Trimming took 7 bases from V and 4 from J, leaving 22 bases between them. The CDR3 DNA reads as TGTGCCAGCATCGCCAGGGATTCCCCGCTGGTCTATGGCTACACCTTC. Residues: CASIARDSPLVYGYTF.

The chain recombines TRBV10-3 with TRBJ1-2; D unresolved. The germline gives CDR1 ENHRY, CDR2 SYGVKD. This CDR3 contains 12 residues. V was clipped by 2 bases and J by 6 bases, with 7 bases between them. The CDR3 reads CAISEMRDGYTF. The CDR3 bases are TGTGCCATCAGTGAGATGAGGGATGGCTACACCTTC.

DNA of the CDR3: TGTGCCAGCAGTTTAATGGCCACCTACGAGCAGTACTTC. Amino acids: CASSLMATYEQYF. The genes are TRBV28 and TRBJ2-7; D is uncertain. CDR3 length: 13 residues. Germline V gives CDR1 MDHEN, CDR2 SYDVKM. The V and J ends lost 2 bases and 2 bases respectively, with 7 bases between them.

The chain has TRBV19 and TRBJ2-2, with TRBD2 as a possible D gene (6 bases). The germline V and J ends were trimmed by 3 bases and 4 bases, with 12 bases remaining between them. The germline CDR1 and CDR2 sequences are LNHDA and SQIVND (reference sequence). The CDR3 has 15 residues. This CDR3 reads CASSMYGGSTGELFF. The CDR3 nucleotides are TGTGCCAGTAGTATGTACGGGGGATCCACCGGGGAGCTGTTTTTT. Supplemented by reference TRBV19 and TRBJ2-2, the full variable domain reads DGGITQSPKYLFRKEGQNVTLSCEQNLNHDAMYWYRQDPGQGLRLIYYSQIVNDFQKGDIAEGYSVSREKKESFPLTVTSAQKNPTAFYLCASSMYGGSTGELFFGEGSRLTVL.

The rearrangement links TRBV11-2 to TRBJ2-1, with 7 bases identical to TRBD2. Germline V gene lookup returns CDR1 SGHAT and CDR2 FQNNGV. J lost 3 bases, V lost 1 base, and 6 bases had no gene match. The CDR3 length is 16 residues. The CDR3, as DNA: TGTGCCAGCAGCTTAGGGCGGACTAGTTTCTACAATGAGCAGTTCTTC. This translates into CASSLGRTSFYNEQFF.

The genes are TRBV12-3 or TRBV12-4 and TRBJ1-1; D ambiguous. With 5 bases removed from V and 1 base from J, the gap between germline ends came to 5 bases. This CDR3 is 12 amino acids long. DNA for the CDR3: TGTGCCAGCAGTAACAGGAACACTGAAGCTTTCTTT. Translated: CASSNRNTEAFF.